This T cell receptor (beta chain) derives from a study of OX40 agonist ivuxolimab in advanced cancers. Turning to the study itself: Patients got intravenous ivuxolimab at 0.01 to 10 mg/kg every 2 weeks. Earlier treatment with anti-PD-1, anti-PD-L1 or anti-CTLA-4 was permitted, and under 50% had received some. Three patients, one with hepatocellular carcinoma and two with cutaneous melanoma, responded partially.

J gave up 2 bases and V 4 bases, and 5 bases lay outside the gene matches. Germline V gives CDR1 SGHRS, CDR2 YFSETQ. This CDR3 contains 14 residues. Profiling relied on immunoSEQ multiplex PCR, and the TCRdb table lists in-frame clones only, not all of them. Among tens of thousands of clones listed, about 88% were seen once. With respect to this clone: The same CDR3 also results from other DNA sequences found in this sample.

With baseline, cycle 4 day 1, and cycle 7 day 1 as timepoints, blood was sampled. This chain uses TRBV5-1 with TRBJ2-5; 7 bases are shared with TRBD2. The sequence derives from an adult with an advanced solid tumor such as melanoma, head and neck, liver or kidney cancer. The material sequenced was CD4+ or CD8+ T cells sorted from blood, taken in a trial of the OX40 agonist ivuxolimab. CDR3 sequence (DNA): TGCGCCAGCAGCCCAGGACTAGATCAAGAGACCCAGTACTTC. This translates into CASSPGLDQETQYF.